Sequencing of this T cell receptor (beta chain) was carried out in a study of T cells in Graves' hyperthyroidism and ophthalmopathy. This CDR3 is built from 15 residues. Germline V gives CDR1 SGHTA, CDR2 FQGNSA. Regions amplified from RNA transcripts were the TCR beta CDR3 regions. HTBI primers drove first-round RT-PCR of the TCR CDR3. TCRdb called the multiplex PCR reads again in MiXCR, with one record for every CDR3 protein. In the table there are 750,000 to 950,000 distinct CDR3 sequences, 35% to 40% of which are singletons. Overall study findings and caveats: The model's output predicted ophthalmopathy at a median of approximately 6.5 months prior to onset.

Remarks on this clonotype: Its antigen is unidentified. The junction does not match germline at one end; this may be a read error.

The sample taken for sequencing was blood. The J gene is TRBJ1-1, the V gene TRBV7-2; maybe TRBD1 (6 bases). This receptor was obtained from a man younger than 35 with Graves' hyperthyroidism. The CDR3 here is CASSQLGRGETEAFF. The DNA of the CDR3 is TGCGCCAGCAGCCAACTCGGGAGGGGGGAAACTGAAGCTTTCTTT.